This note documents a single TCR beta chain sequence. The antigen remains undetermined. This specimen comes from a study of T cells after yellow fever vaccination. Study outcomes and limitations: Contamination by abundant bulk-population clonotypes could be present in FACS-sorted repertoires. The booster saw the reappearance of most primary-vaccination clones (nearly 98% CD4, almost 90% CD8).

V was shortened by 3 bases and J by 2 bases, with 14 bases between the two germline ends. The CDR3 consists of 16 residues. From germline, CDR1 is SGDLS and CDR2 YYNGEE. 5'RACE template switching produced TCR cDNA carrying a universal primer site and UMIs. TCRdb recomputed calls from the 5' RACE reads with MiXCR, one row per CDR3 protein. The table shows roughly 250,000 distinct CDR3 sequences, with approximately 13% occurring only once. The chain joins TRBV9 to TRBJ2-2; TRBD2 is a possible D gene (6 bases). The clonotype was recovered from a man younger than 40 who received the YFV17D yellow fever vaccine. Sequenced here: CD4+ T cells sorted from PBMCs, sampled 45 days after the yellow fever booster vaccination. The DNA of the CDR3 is TGTGCCAGCAGCGCCCTGGGACTCGGAAACACCGGGGAGCTGTTTTTT. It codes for CASSALGLGNTGELFF.